Listed below are T cell receptor beta chains from one sample, sequenced in a study of cytomegalovirus exposure and HLA in healthy donors. Produced via immunoSEQ multiplex PCR; TCRdb's table is partial and in-frame only. This sample has fewer than 250,000 clones, with around nine tenths found just once. The sequenced sample consisted of PBMCs. The receptor set was obtained from a man between 18 and 29 years old in good health and CMV-seronegative. CDR3s include the opening cysteine and the closing phenylalanine or tryptophan.

>TRBV19
CASSTGDGGRYEQYF
>TRBV7-3
CASSLNLAAEQYF
>TRBV19
CASSADSRNTGELFF
>TRBV5-6
CASSLLAGEETQYF
>TRBV7-9
CASSLGTATNEKLFF
>TRBV15
CATSRGGGGEKLFF
>TRBV28
CASTEAYEQYF
>TRBV9
CASSGLSGNTGELFF
>TRBV6-5
CASSFGQGGRYEQYF
>TRBV7-3
CASSPNRGDTEAFF
>TRBV7-6
CASSLPGYHQTQYF
>TRBV15
CATSKQVGVGGDF
>TRBV5-4
CASSTVLASHEQYF
>TRBV10-2
CASFAGTSGTGEQYF
>TRBV5-1
CASSLMSGDNSPLHF
>TRBV27
CASSLLNQGAWGYEQYF
>TRBV5-4
CASRSAGTEAFF
>TRBV27
CASSSPTRDKSYEQYF
>TRBV4-3
CASSQDESSGANVLTF
>TRBV5-1
CASSRFLAGGTTDTQYF
>TRBV9
CASSARPEGSIYF
>TRBV15
CATSYSVANNEQFF
>TRBV29-1
CSVKAGVFTDTQYF
>TRBV27
CASSAGTGAYEQYF
>TRBV9
CASSVVGHSSTDTQYF
>TRBV6-5
CASSRTAGEQFF
>TRBV7-9
CASSYRVQTGELFF
>TRBV2
CASIPPGFYEQYF
>TRBV7-9
CASSLASAAYNEQFF
>TRBV7-9
CASSSLPGQGAYEQYF